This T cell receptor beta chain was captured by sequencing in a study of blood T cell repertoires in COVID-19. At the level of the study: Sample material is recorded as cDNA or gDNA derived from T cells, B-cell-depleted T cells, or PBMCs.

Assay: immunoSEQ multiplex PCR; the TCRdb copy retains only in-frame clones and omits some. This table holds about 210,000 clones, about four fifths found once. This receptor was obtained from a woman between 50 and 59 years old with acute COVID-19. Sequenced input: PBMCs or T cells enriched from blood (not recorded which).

The CDR3 DNA is TGTGCCAGCAGTCCCCTGGGGGGCTACGAGCAGTACTTC. It yields the protein CASSPLGGYEQYF. The rearrangement joins TRBV9 to TRBJ2-7; possible D gene TRBD2, 6 bases. Trimming took 5 bases from V and 3 from J, leaving 12 bases between them. Germline V gene lookup returns CDR1 SGDLS and CDR2 YYNGEE. The CDR3 has 13 amino acids.